This TCR beta chain was sequenced in a study of blood T cell repertoires in COVID-19. TCRdb keeps only in-frame clones here, not all; method: immunoSEQ multiplex PCR. The data contain more than 300,000 clones, more than 75% of them singletons. This CDR3 contains 16 residues. Germline V lookup: CDR1 SGHTS, CDR2 YDEGEE. V dropped 4 bases and J dropped 5 bases, with 20 bases sitting between them. The rearrangement joins TRBV5-8 to TRBJ2-3, with a weak D call TRBD2 (6 bases). The sequenced sample was PBMCs or T cells enriched from blood (not recorded which). This clonotype originated in a man between 35 and 55 years old in a cohort exposed to, infected with or recovered from COVID-19 (not recorded which). The CDR3 bases are TGTGCCAGCAGCCGGTGGGGCAAAACAGCGGGAGATACGCAGTATTTT. It is translated as CASSRWGKTAGDTQYF.